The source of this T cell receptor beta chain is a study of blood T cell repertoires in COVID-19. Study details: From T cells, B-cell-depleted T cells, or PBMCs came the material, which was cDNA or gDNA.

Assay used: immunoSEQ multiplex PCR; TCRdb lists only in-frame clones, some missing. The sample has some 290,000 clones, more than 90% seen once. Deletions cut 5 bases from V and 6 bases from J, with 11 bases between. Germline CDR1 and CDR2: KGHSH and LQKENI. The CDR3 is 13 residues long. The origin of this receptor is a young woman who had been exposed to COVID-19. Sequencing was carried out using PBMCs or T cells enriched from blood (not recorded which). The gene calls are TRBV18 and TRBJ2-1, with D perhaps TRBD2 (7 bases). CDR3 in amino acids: CASSDGGPNEQFF. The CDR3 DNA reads TGTGCCAGCTCAGACGGGGGGCCCAATGAGCAGTTCTTC.